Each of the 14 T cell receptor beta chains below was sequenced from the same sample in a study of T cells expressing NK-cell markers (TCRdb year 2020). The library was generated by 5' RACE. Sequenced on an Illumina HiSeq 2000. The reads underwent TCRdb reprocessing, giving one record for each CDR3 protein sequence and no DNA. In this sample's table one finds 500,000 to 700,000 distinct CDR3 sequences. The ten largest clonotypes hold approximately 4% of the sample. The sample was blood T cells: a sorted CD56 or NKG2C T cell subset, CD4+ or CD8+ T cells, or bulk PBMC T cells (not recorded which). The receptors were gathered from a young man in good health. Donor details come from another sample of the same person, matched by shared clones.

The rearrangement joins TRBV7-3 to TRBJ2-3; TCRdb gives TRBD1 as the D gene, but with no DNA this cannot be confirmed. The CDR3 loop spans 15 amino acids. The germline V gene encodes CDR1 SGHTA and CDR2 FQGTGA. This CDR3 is CASSSRAGGGDTQYF.

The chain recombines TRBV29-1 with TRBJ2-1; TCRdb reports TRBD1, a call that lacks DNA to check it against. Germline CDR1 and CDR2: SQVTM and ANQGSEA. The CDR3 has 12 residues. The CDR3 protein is CSVDFGRPEQFF.

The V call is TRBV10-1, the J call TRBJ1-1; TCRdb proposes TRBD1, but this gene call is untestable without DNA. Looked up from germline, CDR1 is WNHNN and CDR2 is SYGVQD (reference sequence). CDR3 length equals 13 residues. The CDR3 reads CASSAQGTTEAFF.

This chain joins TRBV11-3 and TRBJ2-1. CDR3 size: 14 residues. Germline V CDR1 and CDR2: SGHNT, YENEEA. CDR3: CASRHYGPYNEQFF.

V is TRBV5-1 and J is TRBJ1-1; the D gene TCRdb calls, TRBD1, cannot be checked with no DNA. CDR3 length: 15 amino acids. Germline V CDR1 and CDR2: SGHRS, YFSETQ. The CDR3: CASSARAGTNTEAFF.

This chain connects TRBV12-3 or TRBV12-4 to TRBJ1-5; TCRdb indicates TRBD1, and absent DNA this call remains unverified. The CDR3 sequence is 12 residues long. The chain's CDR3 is CASNRGVQPQHF.

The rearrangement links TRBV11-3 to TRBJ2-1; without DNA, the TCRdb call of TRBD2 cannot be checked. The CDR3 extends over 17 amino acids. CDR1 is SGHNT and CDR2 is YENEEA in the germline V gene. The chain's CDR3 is CASSSSRLAGGYNEQFF.

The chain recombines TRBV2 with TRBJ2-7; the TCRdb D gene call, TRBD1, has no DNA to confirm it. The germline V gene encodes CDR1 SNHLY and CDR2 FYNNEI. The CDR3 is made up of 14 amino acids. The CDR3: CASRGSQPLYEQYF.

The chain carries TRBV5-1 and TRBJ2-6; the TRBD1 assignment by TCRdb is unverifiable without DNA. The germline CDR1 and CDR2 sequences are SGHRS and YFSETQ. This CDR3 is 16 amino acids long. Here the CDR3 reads CVSSISWGKGANVLTF.

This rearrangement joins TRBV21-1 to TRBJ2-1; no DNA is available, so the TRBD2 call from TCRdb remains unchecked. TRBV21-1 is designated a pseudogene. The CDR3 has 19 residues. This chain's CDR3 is CASSNKAGGKGKRYNEQFF.

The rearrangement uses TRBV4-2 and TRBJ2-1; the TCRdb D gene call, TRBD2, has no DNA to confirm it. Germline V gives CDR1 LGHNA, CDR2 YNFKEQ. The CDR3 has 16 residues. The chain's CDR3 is CASSQEAGGPYNEQFF.

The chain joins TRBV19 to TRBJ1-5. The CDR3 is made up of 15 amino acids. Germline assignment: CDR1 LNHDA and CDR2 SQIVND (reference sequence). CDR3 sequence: CASSIDTGFDQPQHF.

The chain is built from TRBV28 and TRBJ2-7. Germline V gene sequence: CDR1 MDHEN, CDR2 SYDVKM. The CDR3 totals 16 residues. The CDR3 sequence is CASSDIGRSMSYEQYF.

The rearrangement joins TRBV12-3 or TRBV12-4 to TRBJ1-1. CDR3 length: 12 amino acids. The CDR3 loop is CASSLGLHGAFF.